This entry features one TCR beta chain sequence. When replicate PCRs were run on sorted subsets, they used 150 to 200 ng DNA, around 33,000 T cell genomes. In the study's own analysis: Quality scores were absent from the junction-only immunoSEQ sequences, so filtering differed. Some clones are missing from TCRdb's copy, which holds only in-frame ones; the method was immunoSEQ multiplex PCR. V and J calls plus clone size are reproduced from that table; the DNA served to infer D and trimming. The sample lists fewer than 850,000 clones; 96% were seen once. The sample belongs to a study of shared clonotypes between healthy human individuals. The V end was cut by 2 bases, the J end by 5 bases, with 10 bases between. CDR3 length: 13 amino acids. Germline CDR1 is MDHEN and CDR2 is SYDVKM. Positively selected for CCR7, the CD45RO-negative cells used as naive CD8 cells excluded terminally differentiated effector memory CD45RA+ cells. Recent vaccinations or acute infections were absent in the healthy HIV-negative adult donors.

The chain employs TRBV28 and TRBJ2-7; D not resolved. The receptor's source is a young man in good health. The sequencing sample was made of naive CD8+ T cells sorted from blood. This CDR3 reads CASSLGQLDEQYF. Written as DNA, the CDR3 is TGTGCCAGCAGTTTAGGTCAGTTGGACGAGCAGTACTTC.